The entry below describes one TCR beta chain. Its antigen is undetermined. The data derive from a study of shared clonotypes between healthy human individuals. Study-wide context: The plates for each donor numbered three CD4 naive, three CD4 memory, two CD8 naive and one CD8 memory. Study-level points and caveats: Clonotypes shared by all four sorted-subset donors had higher generation probabilities than non-shared clonotypes. Large sequencing depth failed to make sorted-subset sequencing complete, rarefaction showed.

Assay execution proceeded at the deep level. Only in-frame clones appear in the TCRdb table, and some are missing; sequencing was by immunoSEQ multiplex PCR. The sample includes about 2 million clones, about 95% of them seen just once. Germline V gives CDR1 LGHNA, CDR2 YNFKEQ. This CDR3 contains 14 residues. Trimming shortened V by 5 bases and J by 2 bases, and 10 bases separated the two germline ends. Naive CD8 cells lacked CD45RO, underwent positive selection for CCR7 and left out terminally differentiated effector memory CD45RA+ cells. This TCR came from a man aged 18 to 30 in good health. Sequencing was performed on naive CD8+ T cells sorted from blood. The V call is TRBV4-2, the J call TRBJ1-3; D ambiguous. CDR3 loop: CASSGKGTGNTIYF. In DNA form, the CDR3 reads TGTGCCAGCAGCGGTAAAGGGACTGGAAACACCATATATTTT.